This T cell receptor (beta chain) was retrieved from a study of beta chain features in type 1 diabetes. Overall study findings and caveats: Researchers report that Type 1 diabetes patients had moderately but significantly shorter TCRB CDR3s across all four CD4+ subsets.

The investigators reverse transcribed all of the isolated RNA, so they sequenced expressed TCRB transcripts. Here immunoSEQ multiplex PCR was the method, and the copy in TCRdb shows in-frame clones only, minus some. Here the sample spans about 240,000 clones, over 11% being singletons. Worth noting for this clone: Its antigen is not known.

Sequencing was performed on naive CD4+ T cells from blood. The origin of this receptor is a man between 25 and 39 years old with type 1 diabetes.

This CDR3 reads CASSLAGTTNSPLHF. CDR3 DNA: TGTGCCAGCAGCTTAGCGGGAACAACGAATTCACCCCTCCACTTT. The V gene is TRBV11-2, the J gene TRBJ1-6; D is uncertain. This CDR3 region has 15 residues. The V end lost 1 base, the J end lost 7 bases, and 11 bases lay between the germline ends. Looked up from germline, CDR1 is SGHAT and CDR2 is FQNNGV.